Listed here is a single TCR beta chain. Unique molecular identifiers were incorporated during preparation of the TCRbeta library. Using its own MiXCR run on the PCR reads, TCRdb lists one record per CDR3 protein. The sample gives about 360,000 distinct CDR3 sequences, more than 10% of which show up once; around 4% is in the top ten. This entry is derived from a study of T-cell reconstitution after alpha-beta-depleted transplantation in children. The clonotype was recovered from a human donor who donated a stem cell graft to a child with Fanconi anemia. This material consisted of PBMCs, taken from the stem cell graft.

The CDR3 nucleotides read TGTGCCATCAGTGTCTACGGGACAGCTAAGACTGTCGATGGCTACACCTTC. Amino acids: CAISVYGTAKTVDGYTF. The chain has TRBV10-3 and TRBJ1-2; 7 positions agree with TRBD1. V lost 4 bases, J lost 6 bases, and 17 bases stayed unmatched. CDR1 and CDR2 from the germline V gene are ENHRY and SYGVKD. The CDR3 is 17 residues long.